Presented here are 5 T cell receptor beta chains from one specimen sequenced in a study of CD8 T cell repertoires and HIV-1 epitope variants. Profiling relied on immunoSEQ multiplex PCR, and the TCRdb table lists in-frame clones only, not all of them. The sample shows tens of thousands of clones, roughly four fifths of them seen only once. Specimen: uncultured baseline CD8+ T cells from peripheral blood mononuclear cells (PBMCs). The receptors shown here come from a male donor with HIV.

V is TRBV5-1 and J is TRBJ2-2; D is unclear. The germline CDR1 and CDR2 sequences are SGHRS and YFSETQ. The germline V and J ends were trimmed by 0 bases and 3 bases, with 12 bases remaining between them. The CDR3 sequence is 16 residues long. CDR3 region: CASSLEGLGYTGELFF. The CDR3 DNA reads TGCGCCAGCAGCTTGGAAGGCCTCGGGTACACCGGGGAGCTGTTTTTT.

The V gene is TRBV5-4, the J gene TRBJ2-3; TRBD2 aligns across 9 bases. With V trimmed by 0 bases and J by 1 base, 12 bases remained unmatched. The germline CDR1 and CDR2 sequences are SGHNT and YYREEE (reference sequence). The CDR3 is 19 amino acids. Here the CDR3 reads CASSLVRGLLAGGTDTQYF. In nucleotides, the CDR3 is TGTGCCAGCAGCTTGGTGCGGGGCCTCTTAGCGGGGGGCACAGATACGCAGTATTTT.

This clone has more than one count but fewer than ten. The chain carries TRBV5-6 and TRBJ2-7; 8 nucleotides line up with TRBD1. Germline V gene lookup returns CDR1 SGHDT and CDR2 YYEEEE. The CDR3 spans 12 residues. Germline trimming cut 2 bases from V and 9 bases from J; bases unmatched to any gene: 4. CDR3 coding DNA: TGTGCCAGCAGCTTACCTACAGGGGGGCAGTACTTC. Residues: CASSLPTGGQYF.

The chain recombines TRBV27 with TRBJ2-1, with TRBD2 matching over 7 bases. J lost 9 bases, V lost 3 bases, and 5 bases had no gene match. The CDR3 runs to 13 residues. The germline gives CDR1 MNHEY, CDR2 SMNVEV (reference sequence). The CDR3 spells CASSFRGGSEQFF. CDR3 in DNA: TGTGCCAGCAGTTTCCGAGGCGGGAGTGAGCAGTTCTTC.

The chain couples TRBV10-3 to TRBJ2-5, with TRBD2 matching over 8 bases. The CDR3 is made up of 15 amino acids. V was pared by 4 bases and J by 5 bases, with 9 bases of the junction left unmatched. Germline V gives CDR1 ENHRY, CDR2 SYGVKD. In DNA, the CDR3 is TGTGCCATCAGTGCGGGTAGCGGGGACGGGGAGACCCAGTACTTC. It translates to CAISAGSGDGETQYF.